This TCR beta chain came from a study of blood T cell repertoires in COVID-19. Assay: immunoSEQ multiplex PCR; the TCRdb copy retains only in-frame clones and omits some. The data hold 250,000 or so clones, with approximately 85% observed a single time. This clone has only one observation. V was pared by 0 bases and J by 6 bases, with 12 bases of the junction left unmatched. Germline loops: CDR1 LNHNV, CDR2 YYDKDF (reference sequence). The CDR3 extends over 20 amino acids. The sample consisted of PBMCs or T cells enriched from blood (not recorded which). The receptor's source is a woman between 50 and 59 years old who had recovered from COVID-19. J is TRBJ2-2 and V is TRBV15; 14 bases align to TRBD2. The CDR3 here is CATSRDPTGLAGVRSGELFF. In DNA, the CDR3 is TGTGCCACCAGCAGAGATCCGACGGGACTAGCGGGAGTACGGTCCGGGGAGCTGTTTTTT.